Listed below are T cell receptor beta chains from one sample, sequenced in a study of technical replicates of blood from a handful of donors. Profiled with immunoSEQ multiplex PCR; TCRdb holds only in-frame clones, not every one. This sample has 50,000 to 70,000 clones, with 85% to 90% found just once. The sequencing sample was made of PBMCs. These receptors came from a human donor in good health. Some clones in this sample may be carry-over from other donors' samples. The CDR3 runs from the conserved cysteine through the conserved F or W. Each record gives: J gene, clone size, D gene, V gene, CDR3 protein, CDR3 DNA. A D gene is named only where the DNA matches it firmly. Clone size is not always given. Where it is, it says once, few, many or a class for expanded clones.

J: TRBJ2-7
size: NA
D: NA
V: TRBV5-1
CDR3: CASSPGGGQGKQYF
DNA: TGCGCCAGCAGCCCCGGCGGGGGCCAGGGAAAGCAGTACTTC

J: TRBJ1-1
size: NA
D: NA
V: TRBV11-3
CDR3: CASSSARTEKAFF
DNA: TGTGCCAGCAGCTCTGCCCGGACAGAGAAAGCTTTCTTT

J: TRBJ1-1
size: NA
D: NA
V: TRBV27
CDR3: CASSLRGNTEAFF
DNA: TGTGCCAGCAGTTTAAGGGGGAACACTGAAGCTTTCTTT

J: TRBJ2-2
size: NA
D: TRBD2
V: TRBV19
CDR3: CASRVLAGGPSGELFF
DNA: TGTGCCAGTAGGGTCCTAGCGGGGGGGCCTTCCGGGGAGCTGTTTTTT

J: TRBJ2-7
size: NA
D: NA
V: TRBV30
CDR3: CAWSVGGSSYEQYF
DNA: TGTGCCTGGAGTGTAGGAGGGAGCTCCTACGAGCAGTACTTC

J: TRBJ2-3
size: once
D: NA
V: TRBV5-1
CDR3: CASSLANTQYF
DNA: TGCGCCAGCAGCTTGGCCAATACGCAGTATTTT

J: TRBJ1-1
size: NA
D: TRBD1
V: TRBV10-3
CDR3: CAIRGTGKNTEAFF
DNA: TGTGCCATCAGGGGGACAGGGAAGAACACTGAAGCTTTCTTT

J: TRBJ1-2
size: NA
D: TRBD1
V: TRBV5-6
CDR3: CASSWRQGARGDGYTF
DNA: TGTGCCAGCAGCTGGAGACAGGGGGCGCGAGGGGATGGCTACACCTTC

J: TRBJ1-3
size: NA
D: NA
V: TRBV15
CDR3: CATSARVSGNTIYF
DNA: TGTGCCACCAGCGCCCGGGTCTCTGGAAACACCATATATTTT

J: TRBJ1-2
size: NA
D: TRBD1
V: TRBV7-2
CDR3: CASSLGTGDGYTF
DNA: TGTGCCAGCAGCTTAGGGACAGGGGACGGCTACACCTTC

J: TRBJ1-2
size: NA
D: NA
V: TRBV6-6
CDR3: CASTPRGGTNYGYTF
DNA: TGTGCCAGCACCCCACGGGGGGGGACAAACTATGGCTACACCTTC

J: TRBJ1-2
size: NA
D: TRBD1
V: TRBV11-1
CDR3: CASSYKGADYGYTF
DNA: TGTGCCAGCAGCTATAAGGGGGCAGACTATGGCTACACCTTC

J: TRBJ1-4
size: NA
D: TRBD1
V: TRBV4-2
CDR3: CASSPTGGLANEKLFF
DNA: TGTGCCAGCAGCCCCACAGGGGGCCTGGCTAATGAAAAACTGTTTTTT

J: TRBJ2-7
size: NA
D: NA
V: TRBV5-6
CDR3: CASSLNVRGAGEQYF
DNA: TGTGCCAGCAGCTTAAACGTCAGGGGGGCGGGGGAGCAGTACTTC

J: TRBJ1-2
size: NA
D: NA
V: TRBV19
CDR3: CASRKQGPNYGYTF
DNA: TGTGCCAGTAGGAAACAGGGACCTAACTATGGCTACACCTTC

J: TRBJ1-2
size: NA
D: NA
V: TRBV15
CDR3: CATSRVDLQENYGYTF
DNA: TGTGCCACCAGCAGAGTTGATTTGCAAGAGAACTATGGCTACACCTTC

J: TRBJ2-2
size: NA
D: TRBD1
V: TRBV6-1
CDR3: CASSRDRANTGELFF
DNA: TGTGCCAGCAGTCGGGACAGGGCGAACACCGGGGAGCTGTTTTTT

J: TRBJ2-3
size: NA
D: TRBD2
V: TRBV7-2
CDR3: CASQRRAGGRVDTQYF
DNA: TGTGCCTCCCAAAGGCGGGCGGGAGGGCGAGTAGATACGCAGTATTTT

J: TRBJ2-5
size: NA
D: TRBD1
V: TRBV5-1
CDR3: CASSSRRDRGRETQYF
DNA: TGCGCCAGCAGCTCGAGAAGGGACAGGGGGCGGGAGACCCAGTACTTC

J: TRBJ2-5
size: NA
D: TRBD2
V: TRBV7-2
CDR3: CASSFGGAIETQYF
DNA: TGTGCCAGCAGCTTCGGGGGGGCAATTGAGACCCAGTACTTC

J: TRBJ1-2
size: once
D: NA
V: TRBV27
CDR3: CASSQGVRYGYTF
DNA: TGTGCCAGCAGCCAAGGGGTTCGGTATGGCTACACCTTC

J: TRBJ1-2
size: NA
D: TRBD1
V: TRBV7-6
CDR3: CASSRDRGGLEGYTF
DNA: TGTGCCAGCAGTCGGGACAGGGGGGGCCTAGAAGGCTACACCTTC

J: TRBJ2-7
size: few
D: TRBD1
V: TRBV25-1
CDR3: CASSEGVQGAQDEQYF
DNA: TGTGCCAGCAGTGAAGGTGTTCAGGGGGCGCAGGACGAGCAGTACTTC

J: TRBJ2-2
size: NA
D: TRBD1
V: TRBV2
CDR3: CASGGQGNTGELFF
DNA: TGTGCCAGCGGCGGACAGGGGAACACCGGGGAGCTGTTTTTT

J: TRBJ2-7
size: NA
D: TRBD1
V: TRBV4-1
CDR3: CASSERQGAPYEQYF
DNA: TGCGCCAGCAGCGAACGACAGGGGGCCCCCTACGAGCAGTACTTC

J: TRBJ1-1
size: NA
D: NA
V: TRBV30
CDR3: CAWSPGAPEAFF
DNA: TGTGCCTGGAGCCCAGGCGCCCCTGAAGCTTTCTTT